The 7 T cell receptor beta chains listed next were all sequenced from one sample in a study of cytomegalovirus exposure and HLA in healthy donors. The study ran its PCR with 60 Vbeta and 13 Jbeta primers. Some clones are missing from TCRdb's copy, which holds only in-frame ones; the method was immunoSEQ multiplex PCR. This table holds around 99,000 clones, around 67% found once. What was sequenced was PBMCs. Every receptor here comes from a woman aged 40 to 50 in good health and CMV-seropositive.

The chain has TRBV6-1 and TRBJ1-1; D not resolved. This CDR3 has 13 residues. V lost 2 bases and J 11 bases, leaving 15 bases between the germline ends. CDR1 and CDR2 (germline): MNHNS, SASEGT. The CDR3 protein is CASSEFVERGAFF. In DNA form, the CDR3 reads TGTGCCAGCAGTGAATTCGTGGAGCGAGGGGCTTTCTTT.

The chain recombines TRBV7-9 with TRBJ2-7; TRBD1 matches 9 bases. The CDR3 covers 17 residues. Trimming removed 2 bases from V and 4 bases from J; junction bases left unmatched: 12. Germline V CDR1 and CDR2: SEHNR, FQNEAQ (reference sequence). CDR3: CASSLFGGDRVNYEQYF. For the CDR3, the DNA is TGTGCCAGCAGCTTATTTGGGGGGGACAGGGTTAATTACGAGCAGTACTTC. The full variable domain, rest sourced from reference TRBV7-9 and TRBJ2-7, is DTGVSQNPRHKITKRGQNVTFRCDPISEHNRLYWYRQTLGQGPEFLTYFQNEAQLEKSRLLSDRFSAERPKGSFSTLEIQRTEQGDSAMYLCASSLFGGDRVNYEQYFGPGTRLTVT.

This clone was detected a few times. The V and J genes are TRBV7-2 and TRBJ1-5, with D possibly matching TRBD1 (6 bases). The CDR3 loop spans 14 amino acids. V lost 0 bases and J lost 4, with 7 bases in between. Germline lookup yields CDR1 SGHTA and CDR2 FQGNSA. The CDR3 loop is CASSLATGNQPQHF. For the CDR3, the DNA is TGTGCCAGCAGCTTAGCCACAGGGAATCAGCCCCAGCATTTT.

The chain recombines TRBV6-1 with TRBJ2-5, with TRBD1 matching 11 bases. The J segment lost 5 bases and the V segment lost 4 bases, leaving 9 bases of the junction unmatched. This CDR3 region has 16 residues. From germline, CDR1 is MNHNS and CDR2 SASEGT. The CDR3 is CASSAGTGGWAETQYF. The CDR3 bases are TGTGCCAGCAGTGCCGGGACAGGGGGTTGGGCTGAGACCCAGTACTTC.

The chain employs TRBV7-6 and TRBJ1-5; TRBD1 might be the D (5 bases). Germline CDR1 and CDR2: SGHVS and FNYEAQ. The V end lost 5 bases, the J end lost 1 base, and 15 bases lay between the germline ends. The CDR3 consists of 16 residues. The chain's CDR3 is CASSAYGGSSNQPQHF. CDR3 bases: TGTGCCAGCAGCGCTTACGGGGGGTCCAGCAATCAGCCCCAGCATTTT.

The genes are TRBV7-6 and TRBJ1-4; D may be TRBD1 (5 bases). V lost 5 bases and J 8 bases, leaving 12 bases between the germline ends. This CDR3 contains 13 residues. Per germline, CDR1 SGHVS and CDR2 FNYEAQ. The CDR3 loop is CASSSRVREKLFF. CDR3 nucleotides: TGTGCCAGCAGCAGCAGGGTGCGCGAAAAACTGTTTTTT.

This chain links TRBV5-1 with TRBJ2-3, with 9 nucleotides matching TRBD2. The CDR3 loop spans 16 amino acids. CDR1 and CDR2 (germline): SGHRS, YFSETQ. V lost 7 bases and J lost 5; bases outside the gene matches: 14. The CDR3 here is CASSGLATSSGDTQYF. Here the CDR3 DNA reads TGCGCCAGCTCGGGACTAGCTACGTCGAGCGGAGATACGCAGTATTTT. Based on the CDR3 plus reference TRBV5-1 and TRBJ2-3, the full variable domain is KAGVTQTPRYLIKTRGQQVTLSCSPISGHRSVSWYQQTPGQGLQFLFEYFSETQRNKGNFPGRFSGRQFSNSRSEMNVSTLELGDSALYLCASSGLATSSGDTQYFGPGTRLTVL.